The 14 T cell receptor beta chains below come from one sample, sequenced in a study of breast tumors, draining lymph nodes, adjacent tissues. Samples came from axillary lymph nodes draining the breast cancer. TCRdb recomputed calls from the multiplex PCR reads with MiXCR, one row per CDR3 protein. The sample has 150,000 to 200,000 distinct CDR3 sequences, approximately 30% seen once. Sequenced material: axillary lymph node tissue. These receptor sequences come from a female donor with breast cancer. Some clones in this sample may be carry-over from other donors' samples.

This sequence joins TRBV12-3 or TRBV12-4 and TRBJ1-6; 8 bases fit TRBD1. This CDR3 region has 14 residues. The V and J ends lost 5 bases and 7 bases, in that order; junction bases with no gene match: 4. This CDR3 is CASSTRGRNSPLHF. CDR3 sequence (DNA): TGTGCCAGCAGTACCAGGGGGCGGAATTCACCCCTCCACTTT.

This rearrangement joins TRBV30 to TRBJ2-2, with a weak D call TRBD1 (5 bases). CDR1 is GTSNPN and CDR2 is SVGIG in the germline V gene (reference sequence). Trimming cost V 0 bases and J 4 bases, with 6 bases left between them. CDR3 length: 13 residues. The CDR3 DNA reads as TGTGCCTGGAGTGTAGGGGCCACCGGGGAGCTGTTTTTT. This encodes CAWSVGATGELFF. The full variable domain, in which reference TRBV30 and TRBJ2-2 provide the parts outside the CDR3, is SQTIHQWPATLVQPVGSPLSLECTVEGTSNPNLYWYRQAAGRGLQLLFYSVGIGQISSEVPQNLSASRPQDRQFILSSKKLLLSDSGFYLCAWSVGATGELFFGEGSRLTVL.

Many counts were recorded for this clonotype. The V gene is TRBV5-8, the J gene TRBJ1-4, with D tentatively TRBD1 (5 bases). Trimming removed 0 bases at V and 4 bases at J, with 10 bases between. The CDR3 is 15 residues long. Germline loops: CDR1 SGHTS, CDR2 YDEGEE. CDR3 sequence reads: CASSLGGTSNEKLFF. The CDR3 DNA is TGTGCCAGCAGCTTGGGAGGGACTAGTAATGAAAAACTGTTTTTT.

The gene calls are TRBV5-8 and TRBJ2-7; 9 positions agree with TRBD1. The CDR3 runs to 19 residues. V lost 2 bases, J lost 6 bases, and 21 bases stayed unmatched. The V gene's germline CDR1 is SGHTS and CDR2 YDEGEE. CDR3 nucleotide sequence: TGTGCCAGCAGCTTAGTTATTGGGACAGGGAGCATCGGGCCAGGCGAGCAGTACTTC. Translation gives CASSLVIGTGSIGPGEQYF.

Points on this clonotype: A much larger clonotype is one base distant, so this may be a read error. The chain joins TRBV13 to TRBJ2-7; D is possibly TRBD1 (7 bases). Germline V gives CDR1 PRHDT, CDR2 FYEKMQ (reference sequence). The CDR3 contains 15 residues. The V and J ends lost 3 bases and 4 bases respectively, with 16 bases between them. Here the CDR3 reads CASSLPSEGAYEQYF. The CDR3 DNA sequence: TGTGCCAGCAGCTTGCCTAGCGAGGGGGCTTACGAGCAGTACTTC.

Comment on this clonotype: One junction end does not reproduce the germline sequence, and a read error may be involved. V is TRBV7-8 and J is TRBJ2-3; 8 bases line up with TRBD1. The CDR3 runs 14 residues. CDR1 and CDR2 (germline): SGHVS, FQNEAQ. The CDR3 loop is CASSLYRGAGTQYF. For the CDR3, the DNA is TGTGCCAGCAGCTTATACAGGGGGGCAGGTACGCAGTACTTT.

The gene calls are TRBV6-5 and TRBJ2-1; 9 nucleotides align to TRBD1. Germline lookup yields CDR1 MNHEY and CDR2 SVGAGI. V was pared by 8 bases and J by 2 bases, with 7 bases of the junction left unmatched. The CDR3 has 15 amino acids. This chain's CDR3 is CASRPTGGPYNEQFF. DNA for the CDR3: TGTGCCAGCCGTCCGACAGGGGGTCCCTACAATGAGCAGTTCTTC.

The chain is built from TRBV10-3 and TRBJ1-4, with D uncertain. CDR1 is ENHRY and CDR2 is SYGVKD in the germline V gene. CDR3 size: 15 residues. V dropped 0 bases and J dropped 8 bases, with 13 bases sitting between them. CDR3 loop: CAISESWESGEKLFF. CDR3 sequence (DNA): TGTGCCATCAGTGAGTCTTGGGAATCTGGAGAAAAACTGTTTTTT.

This clonotype was seen repeatedly, ten times or more. The V gene is TRBV6-5, the J gene TRBJ2-7; 7 bases are shared with TRBD2. Germline V gene lookup returns CDR1 MNHEY and CDR2 SVGAGI. The CDR3 covers 14 residues. V was clipped by 7 bases and J by 2 bases; unmatched bases: 8. CDR3 region: CASMRGLGTYEQYF. Here the CDR3 DNA reads TGTGCCAGCATGCGAGGACTAGGTACCTACGAGCAGTACTTC.

This clonotype was counted at least ten times. Written as DNA, the CDR3 is TGTGCCAGCAGCGTGGAGGGGCGGAGAAGTGAAAAACTGTTTTTT. It is translated as CASSVEGRRSEKLFF. The rearrangement joins TRBV9 to TRBJ1-4, with D maybe TRBD1 (5 bases). The CDR3 has 15 amino acids. V was cut by 2 bases and J by 7 bases, with 15 bases left in between. Germline lookup yields CDR1 SGDLS and CDR2 YYNGEE.

This clonotype was seen repeatedly, ten times or more. V gene TRBV25-1 combines with J gene TRBJ2-2; no firm D call. The CDR3 consists of 12 residues. The V and J ends lost 6 bases and 6 bases respectively, with 8 bases between them. Germline lookup yields CDR1 MGHDK and CDR2 SYGVNS. The CDR3 protein is CASRDGSGELFF. The CDR3 region has the DNA TGTGCCAGCAGGGATGGATCCGGGGAGCTGTTTTTT.

The CDR3 loop is CASSHGDREGNEQFF. In DNA form, the CDR3 reads TGTGCCAGCAGCCATGGGGACAGGGAAGGCAATGAGCAGTTCTTC. The V and J genes are TRBV7-2 and TRBJ2-1; 9 bases agree with TRBD1. Per germline, CDR1 SGHTA and CDR2 FQGNSA. The length of the CDR3 is 15 residues. V lost 5 bases and J lost 6; bases outside the gene matches: 8.

This clonotype was observed a few times. V usage is TRBV6-6 and J usage is TRBJ1-6, with 9 nucleotides matching TRBD1. V gave up 7 bases and J gave up 8 bases; unmatched junction bases: 9. The germline gives CDR1 MNHNY, CDR2 SVGAGI (reference sequence). The length of the CDR3 is 15 residues. CDR3 in amino acids: CASNHGDRVYSPLHF. The CDR3 coding sequence is TGTGCCAGCAATCACGGGGACAGGGTTTATTCACCCCTCCACTTT.

The genes are TRBV19 and TRBJ2-2; D not certain. The germline V gene encodes CDR1 LNHDA and CDR2 SQIVND (reference sequence). The CDR3 spans 15 residues. The germline V and J ends were trimmed by 6 bases and 6 bases, with 17 bases remaining between them. The CDR3 region is CASSPIGINAGELFF. DNA for the CDR3: TGTGCCAGTAGCCCAATTGGGATCAACGCCGGGGAGCTGTTTTTT.